The rows below give T cell receptor beta chains drawn from one sample of a study of fetal regulatory T cell absence and autoimmunity. Clones were read by immunoSEQ multiplex PCR, and TCRdb kept only the in-frame ones, dropping some. This table has some 50,000 clones, roughly 83% appearing once. Source material: cord blood. These receptors all come from a newborn boy with IPEX syndrome. Each CDR3 is given with its conserved first and last residue. The D gene is left open where the match is weak. Rows give clone size only sometimes, using once, few, many, or a class for an expanded clone.

size	D	J	V	DNA	CDR3
NA	NA	TRBJ1-5	TRBV7-8	TGTGCCAGCAGCCGTATAAGGGGCAGAAATCAGCCCCAGCATTTT	CASSRIRGRNQPQHF
NA	NA	TRBJ2-3	TRBV5-1	TGCGCCAGCAGCCCGGACGGCGCCTTATCATGGGGCACAGATACGCAGTATTTT	CASSPDGALSWGTDTQYF
NA	NA	TRBJ1-1	TRBV7-9	TGTGCCAGCAGCCCCAGGCTCCGGGCTGAAGCTTTCTTT	CASSPRLRAEAFF
NA	TRBD2	TRBJ2-7	TRBV6-6	TGTGCCAGCAGTTACGCGGCGGGCGGGGGTTACTACGAGCAGTACTTC	CASSYAAGGGYYEQYF
NA	TRBD2	TRBJ2-3	TRBV2	TGTGCCAGCAGTGTCCTAGCGGGGGACTCTAGCACAGATACGCAGTATTTT	CASSVLAGDSSTDTQYF
NA	TRBD2	TRBJ2-1	TRBV19	TGTGCCAGTAGTATCCTAGCGGGAGGTGGCTACAATGAGCAGTTCTTC	CASSILAGGGYNEQFF
NA	NA	TRBJ2-1	TRBV27	TGTGCCAGCAGTTTACCGGGGGCCCACTACAATGAGCAGTTCTTC	CASSLPGAHYNEQFF
NA	TRBD2	TRBJ2-5	TRBV9	TGTGCCAGCAGCGTACTAGCGGGGTCCCAAGAGACCCAGTACTTC	CASSVLAGSQETQYF
NA	NA	TRBJ2-7	TRBV13	TGTGCCAGCAGCTTAGGACTGCCCTACGAGCAGTACTTC	CASSLGLPYEQYF
NA	TRBD1	TRBJ1-1	TRBV6-1	TGTGCCAGCGGGGACAGGGGGCCGAGCACTGAAGCTTTCTTT	CASGDRGPSTEAFF
NA	TRBD2	TRBJ2-7	TRBV5-4	TGTGCCAGCAGCTTTGGCGGGGGGGGCGAGCAGTACTTC	CASSFGGGGEQYF
once	TRBD2	TRBJ2-1	TRBV5-6	TGTGCCAGCAGCTCGCCGGGACTAGCGACTATTAGCTCCTACAATGAGCAGTTCTTC	CASSSPGLATISSYNEQFF
NA	TRBD2	TRBJ2-6	TRBV6-1	TGTGCCGGTGGGGAGGGGCCTGGGGCCAACGTCCTGACTTTC	CAGGEGPGANVLTF